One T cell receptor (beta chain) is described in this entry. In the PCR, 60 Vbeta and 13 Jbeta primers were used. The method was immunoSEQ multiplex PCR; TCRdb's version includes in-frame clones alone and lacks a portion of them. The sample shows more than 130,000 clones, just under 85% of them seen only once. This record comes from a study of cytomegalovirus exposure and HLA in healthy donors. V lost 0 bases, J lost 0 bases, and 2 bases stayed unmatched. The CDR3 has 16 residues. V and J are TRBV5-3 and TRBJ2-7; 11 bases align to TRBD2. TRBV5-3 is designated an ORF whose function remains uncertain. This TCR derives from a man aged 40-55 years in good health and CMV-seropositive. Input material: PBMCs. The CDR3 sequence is CARSLGLAGSSYEQYF. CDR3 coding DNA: TGTGCCAGAAGCTTGGGACTAGCGGGGAGCTCCTACGAGCAGTACTTC.